This T cell receptor (beta chain) was sequenced for a study of regulatory T cells in long-lasting Graves disease. Study-level findings and limits: Persistent patients shared more public clonotypes (2,741) than newly diagnosed patients (about 1,000). Sampling was limited to peripheral blood rather than thyroid tissue.

For TCR beta, libraries came from iRepertoire HTBI primers and Arm-PCR of CDR3 regions. TCRdb passed the multiplex PCR reads through MiXCR, listing each CDR3 protein once. Altogether around 360,000 distinct CDR3 sequences are present, 15% to 20% being singletons, with the ten largest covering just over 20%. As regards this clonotype: Its antigen is undetermined.

Documented time point: newly diagnosed GD, antithyroid drugs for less than 3 months. From PBMCs, RNA was extracted and then used to make the TCR library. There are 15 residues in the CDR3. V shed 4 bases, J shed 1 base, and the junction held 5 bases outside the gene matches. Germline V gene lookup returns CDR1 LNHDA and CDR2 SQIVND (reference sequence). These data were likewise used in another study, on T cells in Graves' hyperthyroidism and ophthalmopathy.

This TCR was sampled from a woman between 18 and 29 years old with Graves disease. The sequencing used peripheral blood mononuclear cells (PBMCs), collected at new diagnosis, from a patient treated with antithyroid drugs. The V gene is TRBV19, the J gene TRBJ2-7, with 9 positions matching TRBD1. CDR3 DNA sequence: TGTGCCAGTAGTACCACCGGGACAGGGTCCTACGAGCAGTACTTC. Translation gives CASSTTGTGSYEQYF.